The source of this T cell receptor beta chain is a study of cytomegalovirus exposure and HLA in healthy donors. General study points: In vitro assays verified that a few CMV-associated chains recognized CMV antigens specifically. Reports indicate that TCR beta sequences accurately predicted the HLA-A and HLA-B alleles of most subjects.

The PCR used 60 Vbeta and 13 Jbeta primers. Sequencing used immunoSEQ multiplex PCR; TCRdb keeps in-frame clones, though not all of them. The sample table sets out some 160,000 clones. In the case of this clone: The target antigen is unknown.

The germline gives CDR1 MNHNS, CDR2 SASEGT. This CDR3 is 15 amino acids long. V lost 5 bases and J lost 4; bases outside the gene matches: 8. The sample comprised PBMCs. The TCR was taken from a man aged 30 to 39 in good health and CMV-seronegative. The chain couples TRBV6-1 to TRBJ2-1; 7 nucleotides align to TRBD2. The CDR3 loop reads CASSLGGSGYNEQFF. The CDR3 coding sequence is TGTGCCAGCAGTCTCGGGGGGAGCGGTTACAATGAGCAGTTCTTC.